The clone carrying this T cell receptor (beta chain) was counted many times. The antigen is not known. These data originate in a study of OX40 agonist ivuxolimab in advanced cancers. Turning to the study itself: Hepatocellular carcinoma, melanoma, renal cell or head and neck cancer was diagnosed in the dose-escalation patients. Study outcomes and limitations: Some nonresponders also had low normalized T-cell clonal expansion. More expanded clones were found, on average, in CD8+ than in CD4+ T cells.

CDR1 is SNHLY, CDR2 FYNNEI, per germline. Trimming stripped 3 bases from V and 1 base from J, with 3 bases between. The CDR3 covers 13 residues. Sampling of blood occurred at baseline, cycle 4 day 1, and cycle 7 day 1. Sequenced by immunoSEQ multiplex PCR; TCRdb stores in-frame clones only, minus some. This repertoire shows 60,000 to 75,000 clones, roughly four fifths found once; its top ten account for under 1.5%. The material sequenced was CD4+ or CD8+ T cells sorted from blood, taken in a trial of the OX40 agonist ivuxolimab. This receptor was identified in an adult with an advanced solid tumor such as melanoma, head and neck, liver or kidney cancer. The rearrangement uses TRBV2 and TRBJ2-2; no definite D call. The DNA of the CDR3 is TGTGCCAGCAGTGAGGGGAACACCGGGGAGCTGTTTTTT. As protein: CASSEGNTGELFF.